The TCR beta chain described here comes from a study of regulatory T cells in long-lasting Graves disease. Assembly of TCR beta libraries relied on iRepertoire HTBI primers together with Arm-PCR of CDR3 regions. Per the original data handling: The samples yielded 55 to 75 TRBV and 14 TRBJ segments. Using its own MiXCR run on the multiplex PCR reads, TCRdb lists one record per CDR3 protein. The V and J calls, along with clone size, are taken from TCRdb and not from the paper's own processing. The sample comprises some 450,000 distinct CDR3 sequences, about 15% of which are singletons, and about 10% rests with the top ten. The time point: newly diagnosed GD, antithyroid drugs for less than 3 months. PBMC RNA was the source of the TCR library. This clonotype was seen ten or more times. These same records also appear under a second study, on T cells in Graves' hyperthyroidism and ophthalmopathy. Per that study: Hyperthyroidism in the patients, aged 18 to 65, was newly diagnosed and under 2 months in duration. A first-round RT-PCR of the TCR CDR3 used the HTBI primer set.

The specimen comprised peripheral blood mononuclear cells (PBMCs), sampled at new diagnosis, from a patient treated with antithyroid drugs. The receptor was isolated from a woman aged 30 to 39 with Graves disease.

The CDR3 nucleotides read TGTGCCAGCAGTGAGTTGGGGCCTAATGAAAAACTGTTTTTT. Translating gives CASSELGPNEKLFF. The chain has TRBV2 and TRBJ1-4; TRBD1 is a possible D gene (5 bases). The CDR3 sequence is 14 residues long. From germline, CDR1 is SNHLY and CDR2 FYNNEI. V was pared by 3 bases and J by 3 bases, with 8 bases between.